This T cell receptor (beta chain) was sequenced in a study of tumor-infiltrating lymphocytes in primary liver carcinoma. Starting material for RNA and DNA co-extraction consisted of roughly 19-34 mg of unsorted bulk tissue. Patients underwent resection of primary liver carcinoma. The CDR3 is made up of 14 amino acids. Germline V CDR1 and CDR2: MNHNY, SVGAGI (reference sequence). Comments on this clonotype: The junction differs from germline at one of its ends, possibly a read error.

Researchers generated TCR beta cDNA from roughly 500 ng of total RNA, relying on a constant-region primer. Three rounds of nested multiplex PCR with slightly modified ARM-PCR produced TCR beta libraries. Both of the initial two PCR rounds ran for about 11 cycles and employed TRBV1-TRBV30 forward primers alongside a C-beta reverse primer. In TCRdb, the multiplex PCR reads were re-called with MiXCR into one record per CDR3 protein. The table shows about 200,000 distinct CDR3 sequences, with around four fifths occurring only once. Sequencing was carried out using tumor tissue from primary liver carcinoma. The sequence derives from a middle-aged man with primary liver carcinoma and hepatitis B virus infection. The chain is built from TRBV6-6 and TRBJ1-2, with TRBD1 as a possible D gene (5 bases). The CDR3 sequence: CASSTQTAVYGYTF. The DNA for the CDR3 is TGTGCCAGCAGTACCCAGACAGCAGTTTATGGCTATACCTTC.